The clone carrying this TCR beta chain was counted only a few times. The antigen remains undetermined. The record originates from a study of vaccination effects on CD4 cells after COVID-19. Produced via immunoSEQ multiplex PCR; TCRdb's table is partial and in-frame only. The sample carries approximately 61,000 clones, around 73% recorded once. General study findings and limits: A shortage of convalescent patients and an absence of early post-infection timepoints characterized the study. Common cold coronavirus cross-reactivity was shown by only 1 of 255 vaccine-induced clones in healthy vaccinees.

With the ViraFEST assay, the study expanded antigen-specific CD4+ T cells using viral peptide pools, then sequenced them. Culture lasted around eleven days before CD4+ T cell isolation. Two doses of either BNT162b2 or mRNA-1273 were given to each participant. The CDR3 loop spans 14 amino acids. Germline V gives CDR1 SGHRS, CDR2 YFSETQ. Deletions cut 7 bases from V and 0 bases from J, with 12 bases between. The chain links TRBV5-1 to TRBJ2-3; D possibly matches TRBD1 or TRBD2 (5 bases each). The material sequenced was CD4+ T cells from PBMCs cultured with HCoV-229E spike peptides, taken after COVID-19 vaccination. This TCR derives from a human donor who received a COVID-19 vaccine. CDR3 amino acids: CASSGTGSTDTQYF. As DNA, the CDR3 is TGCGCCAGCTCCGGGACGGGGAGCACAGATACGCAGTATTTT.